This TCR beta chain derives from a study of T cell changes during pregnancy in multiple sclerosis. TCRdb keeps only in-frame clones here, not all; method: immunoSEQ multiplex PCR. The sample contains around 72,000 clones, under 95% of which appear only once. This CDR3 has 16 residues. Germline V gives CDR1 SGHTA, CDR2 FQGNSA. V trimming: 1 base; J trimming: 6 bases; junction bases outside the gene matches: 5. This specimen consisted of CD4+ T cells from peripheral blood mononuclear cells, obtained before pregnancy. This TCR was sampled from a female donor with multiple sclerosis, enrolled in a pregnancy study. The chain links TRBV7-2 to TRBJ2-2; 10 bases are shared with TRBD2. DNA of the CDR3: TGTGCCAGCAGCTTAGTCAGCGGGAGGGCCCCCGGGGAGCTGTTTTTT. This sequence encodes CASSLVSGRAPGELFF. Based on the CDR3 plus reference TRBV7-2 and TRBJ2-2, the full variable domain is GAGVSQSPSNKVTEKGKDVELRCDPISGHTALYWYRQSLGQGLEFLIYFQGNSAPDKSGLPSDRFSAERTGGSVSTLTIQRTQQEDSAVYLCASSLVSGRAPGELFFGEGSRLTVL.